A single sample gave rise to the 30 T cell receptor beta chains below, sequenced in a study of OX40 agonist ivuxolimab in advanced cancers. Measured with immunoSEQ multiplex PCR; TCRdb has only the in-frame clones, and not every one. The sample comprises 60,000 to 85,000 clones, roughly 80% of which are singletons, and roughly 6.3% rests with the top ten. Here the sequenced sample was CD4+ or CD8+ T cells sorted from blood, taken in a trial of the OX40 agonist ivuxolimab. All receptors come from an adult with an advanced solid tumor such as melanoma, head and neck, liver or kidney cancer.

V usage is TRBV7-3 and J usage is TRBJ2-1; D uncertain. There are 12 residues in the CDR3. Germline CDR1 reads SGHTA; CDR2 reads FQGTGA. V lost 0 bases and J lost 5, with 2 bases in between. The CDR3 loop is CASSLTNNEQFF. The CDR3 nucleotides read TGTGCCAGCAGCTTAACTAACAATGAGCAGTTCTTC.

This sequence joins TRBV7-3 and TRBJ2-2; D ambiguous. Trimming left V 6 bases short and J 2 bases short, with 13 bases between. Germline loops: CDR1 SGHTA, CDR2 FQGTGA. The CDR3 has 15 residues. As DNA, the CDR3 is TGTGCCAGCAGTCCAGGAACTCCCAACACCGGGGAGCTGTTTTTT. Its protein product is CASSPGTPNTGELFF.

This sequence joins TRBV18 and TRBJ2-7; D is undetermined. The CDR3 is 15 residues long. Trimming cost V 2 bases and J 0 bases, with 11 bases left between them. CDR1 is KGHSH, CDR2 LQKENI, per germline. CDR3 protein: CASSPFAESSYEQYF. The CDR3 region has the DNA TGTGCCAGCTCACCATTCGCTGAAAGCTCCTACGAGCAGTACTTC.

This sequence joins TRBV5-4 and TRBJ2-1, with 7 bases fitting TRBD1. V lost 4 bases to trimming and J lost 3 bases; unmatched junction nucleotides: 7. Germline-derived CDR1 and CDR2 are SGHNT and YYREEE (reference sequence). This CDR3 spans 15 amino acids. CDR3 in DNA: TGTGCCAGCAGCCCCGGGGACAGAAACTACAATGAGCAGTTCTTC. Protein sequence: CASSPGDRNYNEQFF.

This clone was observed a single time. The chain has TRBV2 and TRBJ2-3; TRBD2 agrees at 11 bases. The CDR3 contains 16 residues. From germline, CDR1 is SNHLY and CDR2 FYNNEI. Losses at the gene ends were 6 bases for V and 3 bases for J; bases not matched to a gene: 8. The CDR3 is CASRDYSGGATDTQYF. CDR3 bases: TGTGCCAGCAGGGATTATAGCGGGGGGGCGACAGATACGCAGTATTTT.

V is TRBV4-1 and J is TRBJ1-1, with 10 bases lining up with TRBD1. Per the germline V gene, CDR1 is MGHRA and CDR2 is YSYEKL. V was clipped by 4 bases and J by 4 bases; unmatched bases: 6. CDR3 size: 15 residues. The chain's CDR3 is CASSRETGGGTEAFF. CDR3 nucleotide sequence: TGCGCCAGCAGCCGAGAGACAGGGGGCGGCACTGAAGCTTTCTTT.

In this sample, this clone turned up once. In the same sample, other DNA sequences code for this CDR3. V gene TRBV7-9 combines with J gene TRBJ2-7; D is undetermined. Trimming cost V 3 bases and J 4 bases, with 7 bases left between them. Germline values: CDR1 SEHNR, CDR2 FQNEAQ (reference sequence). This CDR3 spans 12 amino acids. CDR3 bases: TGTGCCAGCAGCTTTGGCAGTTACGAGCAGTACTTC. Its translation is CASSFGSYEQYF.

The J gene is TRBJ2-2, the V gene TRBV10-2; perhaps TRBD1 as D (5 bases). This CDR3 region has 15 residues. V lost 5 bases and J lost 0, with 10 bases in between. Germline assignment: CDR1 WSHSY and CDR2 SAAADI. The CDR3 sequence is CASSRQTANTGELFF. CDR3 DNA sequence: TGCGCCAGCAGTCGACAGACTGCGAACACCGGGGAGCTGTTTTTT.

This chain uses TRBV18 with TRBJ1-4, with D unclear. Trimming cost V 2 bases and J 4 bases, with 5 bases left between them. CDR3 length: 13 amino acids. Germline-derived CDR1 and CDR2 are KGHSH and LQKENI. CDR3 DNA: TGTGCCAGCTCACCAAGTGATAATGAAAAACTGTTTTTT. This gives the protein CASSPSDNEKLFF.

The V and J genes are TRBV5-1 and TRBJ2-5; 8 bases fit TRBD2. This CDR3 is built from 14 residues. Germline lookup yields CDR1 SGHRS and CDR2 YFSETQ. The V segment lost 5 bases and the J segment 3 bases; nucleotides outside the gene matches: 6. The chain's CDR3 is CASSNLLAEETQYF. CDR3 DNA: TGCGCCAGCAGTAATCTACTAGCGGAAGAGACCCAGTACTTC. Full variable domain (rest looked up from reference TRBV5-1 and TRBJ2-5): KAGVTQTPRYLIKTRGQQVTLSCSPISGHRSVSWYQQTPGQGLQFLFEYFSETQRNKGNFPGRFSGRQFSNSRSEMNVSTLELGDSALYLCASSNLLAEETQYFGPGTRLLVL.

This chain's CDR3 is CASSLPQGIGYEQYF. Written as DNA, the CDR3 is TGTGCCAGCAGCTTGCCACAGGGGATCGGCTACGAGCAGTACTTC. V and J are TRBV5-4 and TRBJ2-7, with 7 bases that match TRBD1. V trimming: 1 base; J trimming: 3 bases; junction bases outside the gene matches: 7. The CDR3 totals 15 residues. The germline V gene has CDR1 SGHNT and CDR2 YYREEE (reference sequence).

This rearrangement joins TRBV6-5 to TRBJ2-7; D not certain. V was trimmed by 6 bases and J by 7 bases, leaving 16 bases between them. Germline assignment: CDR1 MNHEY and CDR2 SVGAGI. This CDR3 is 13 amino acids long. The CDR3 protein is CASSPFLIGEQYF. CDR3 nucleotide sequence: TGTGCCAGCAGCCCCTTTCTAATCGGAGAGCAGTACTTC.

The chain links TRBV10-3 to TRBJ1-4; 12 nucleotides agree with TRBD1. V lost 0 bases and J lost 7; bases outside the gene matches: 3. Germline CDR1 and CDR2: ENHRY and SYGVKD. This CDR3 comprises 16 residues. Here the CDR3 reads CAISESMGQGAEKLFF. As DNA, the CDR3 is TGTGCCATCAGTGAGTCGATGGGACAGGGGGCTGAAAAACTGTTTTTT.

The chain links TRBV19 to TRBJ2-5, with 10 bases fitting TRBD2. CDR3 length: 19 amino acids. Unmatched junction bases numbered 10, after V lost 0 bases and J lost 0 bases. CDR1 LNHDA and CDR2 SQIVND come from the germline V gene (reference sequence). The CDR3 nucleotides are TGTGCCAGTAGTATAGACTGGACTAGCGGAGCGGGGTACCAAGAGACCCAGTACTTC. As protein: CASSIDWTSGAGYQETQYF.

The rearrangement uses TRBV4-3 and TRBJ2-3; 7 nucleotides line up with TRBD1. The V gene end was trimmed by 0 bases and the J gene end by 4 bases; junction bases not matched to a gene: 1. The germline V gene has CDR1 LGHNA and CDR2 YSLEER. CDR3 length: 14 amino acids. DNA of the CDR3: TGCGCCAGCAGCCAAGAGAGGGGGCCAGATACGCAGTATTTT. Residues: CASSQERGPDTQYF.

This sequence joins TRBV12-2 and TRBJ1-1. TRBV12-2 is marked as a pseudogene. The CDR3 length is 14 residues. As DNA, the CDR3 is TGTGCAAGTCGCTGGGGGGGACGGGACACTGAAGCTTTCTTT. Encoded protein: CASRWGGRDTEAFF.

DNA of the CDR3: TGTGCCAGCAGTTACTTTAGGGGGGGTAGGGGTGAGCAGTTCTTC. Its translation is CASSYFRGGRGEQFF. The V gene is TRBV6-5, the J gene TRBJ2-1, with D possibly matching TRBD2 (7 bases). From germline, CDR1 is MNHEY and CDR2 SVGAGI. Between the trimmed V and J ends, which lost 1 base and 9 bases, there was a span of 16 bases. This CDR3 has 15 amino acids.

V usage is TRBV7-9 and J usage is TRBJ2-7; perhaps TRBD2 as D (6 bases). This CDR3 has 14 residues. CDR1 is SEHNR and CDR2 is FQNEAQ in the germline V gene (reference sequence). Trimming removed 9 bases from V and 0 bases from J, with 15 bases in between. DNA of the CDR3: TGTGCCAGTGCCCGCGGGGTCAGCTCCTACGAGCAGTACGTC. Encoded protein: CASARGVSSYEQYV.

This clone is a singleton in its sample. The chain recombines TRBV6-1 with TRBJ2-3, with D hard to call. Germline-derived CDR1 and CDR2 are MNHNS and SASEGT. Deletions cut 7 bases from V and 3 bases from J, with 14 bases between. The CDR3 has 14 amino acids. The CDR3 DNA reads TGTGCCAGCAAGGATGGCGTCGGGACAGATACGCAGTATTTT. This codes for CASKDGVGTDTQYF.

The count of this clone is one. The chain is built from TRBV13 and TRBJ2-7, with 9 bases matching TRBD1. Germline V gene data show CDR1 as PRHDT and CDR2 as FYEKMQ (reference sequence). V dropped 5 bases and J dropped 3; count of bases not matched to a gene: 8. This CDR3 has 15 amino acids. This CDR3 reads CASSRGGTGNYEQYF. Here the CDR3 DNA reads TGTGCCAGCAGCCGAGGGGGGACAGGGAACTACGAGCAGTACTTC.

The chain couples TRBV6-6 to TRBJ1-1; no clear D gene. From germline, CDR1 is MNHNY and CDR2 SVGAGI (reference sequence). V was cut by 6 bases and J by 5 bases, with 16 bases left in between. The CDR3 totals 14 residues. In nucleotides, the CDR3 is TGTGCCAGCAGCCCGGCGCTGGCGGGGACTGAAGCTTTCTTT. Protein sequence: CASSPALAGTEAFF.

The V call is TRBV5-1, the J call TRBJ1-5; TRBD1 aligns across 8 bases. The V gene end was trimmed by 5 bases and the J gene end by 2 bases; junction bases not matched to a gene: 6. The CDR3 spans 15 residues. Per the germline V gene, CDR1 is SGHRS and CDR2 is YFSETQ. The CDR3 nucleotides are TGCGCCAGCAGTCCGGAGGGACAGGGCAATCAGCCCCAGCATTTT. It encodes CASSPEGQGNQPQHF.

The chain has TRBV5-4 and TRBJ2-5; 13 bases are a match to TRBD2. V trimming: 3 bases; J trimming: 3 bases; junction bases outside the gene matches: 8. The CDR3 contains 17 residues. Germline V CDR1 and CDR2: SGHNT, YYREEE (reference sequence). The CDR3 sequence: CASSSNGLAGAEETQYF. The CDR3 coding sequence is TGTGCCAGCAGCTCTAATGGACTAGCGGGGGCTGAAGAGACCCAGTACTTC.

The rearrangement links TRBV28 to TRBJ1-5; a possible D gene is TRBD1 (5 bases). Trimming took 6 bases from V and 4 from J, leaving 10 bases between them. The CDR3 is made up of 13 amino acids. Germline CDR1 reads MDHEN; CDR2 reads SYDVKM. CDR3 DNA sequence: TGTGCCAGCAGGACAGCGTCTAATCAGCCCCAGCATTTT. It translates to CASRTASNQPQHF.

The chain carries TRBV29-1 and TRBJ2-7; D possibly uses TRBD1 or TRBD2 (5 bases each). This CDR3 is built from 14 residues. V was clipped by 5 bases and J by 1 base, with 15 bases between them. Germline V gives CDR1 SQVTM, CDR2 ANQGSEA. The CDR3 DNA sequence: TGCAGCGTTCGCCGGGGCGACAATTCCTACGAGCAGTACTTC. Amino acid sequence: CSVRRGDNSYEQYF.

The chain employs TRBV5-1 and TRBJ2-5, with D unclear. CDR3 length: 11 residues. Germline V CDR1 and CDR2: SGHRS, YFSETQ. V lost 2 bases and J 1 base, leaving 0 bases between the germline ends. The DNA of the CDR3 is TGCGCCAGCAGCTTCCAAGAGACCCAGTACTTC. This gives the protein CASSFQETQYF.

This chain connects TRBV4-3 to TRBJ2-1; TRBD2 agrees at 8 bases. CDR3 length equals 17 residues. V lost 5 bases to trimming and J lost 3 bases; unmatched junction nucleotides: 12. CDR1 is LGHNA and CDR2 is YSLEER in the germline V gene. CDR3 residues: CASSFRAGETLYNEQFF. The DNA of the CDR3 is TGCGCCAGCAGCTTCCGAGCGGGAGAGACCCTCTACAATGAGCAGTTCTTC.

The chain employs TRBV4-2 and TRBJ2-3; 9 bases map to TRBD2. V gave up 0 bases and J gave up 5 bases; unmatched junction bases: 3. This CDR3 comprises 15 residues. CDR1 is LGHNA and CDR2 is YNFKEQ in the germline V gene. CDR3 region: CASSQDWTSEDTQYF. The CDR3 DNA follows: TGTGCCAGCAGCCAAGACTGGACTAGCGAAGATACGCAGTATTTT.

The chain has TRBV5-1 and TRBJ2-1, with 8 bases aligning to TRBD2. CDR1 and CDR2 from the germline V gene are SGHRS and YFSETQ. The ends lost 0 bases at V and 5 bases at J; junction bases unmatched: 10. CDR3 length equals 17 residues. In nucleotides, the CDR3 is TGCGCCAGCAGCTTGGCCCTACTAGCGGAAGGTGACAATGAGCAGTTCTTC. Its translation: CASSLALLAEGDNEQFF.

As DNA, the CDR3 is TGTGCCAGCAGCAATCTAGCGGGGGAGGTTAATGAGCAGTTCTTC. This codes for CASSNLAGEVNEQFF. The chain combines TRBV7-3 with TRBJ2-1, with 10 bases fitting TRBD2. Germline V gene lookup returns CDR1 SGHTA and CDR2 FQGTGA. This CDR3 is built from 15 residues. Unmatched junction bases numbered 8, after V lost 5 bases and J lost 7 bases.